This T cell receptor (beta chain) was observed in a study of shared clonotypes between healthy human individuals (dated by TCRdb to between 2020 and 2021). Context from the whole study: The cohort included a few men and a couple of women between 18 and 49 years of age. For each donor, CD4 naive and CD4 memory were each run on three plates, CD8 naive on two plates, and CD8 memory on one plate. To estimate repertoire size and how much clonotype sharing occurs between individuals, the study deeply sequenced the blood TCR repertoires of roughly 5 healthy adults. To increase sequencing depth and limit assay-specific biases, TCR repertoire library preparation and sequencing were carried out by different laboratories using diverse techniques. Each donor's leukapheresis produced roughly between roughly 0.94 and 9.5 billion PBMCs.

To note about this clone: Its antigen remains undetermined. No per-base quality is available; no much larger clone lies one base away.

The full study reports these points: Approximately 5% of naive CD4, roughly 3.5% of naive CD8, about 2.4% of memory CD4, and less than 0.45% of memory CD8 clonotypes were shared across a few donors. Compared with non-shared clonotypes, the clonotypes found in all four sorted-subset donors had higher generation probabilities. Based on pairwise subsampling, the degree of clonotype sharing among donors was expected to be affected by sequencing depth. Even with the large sequencing depth, rarefaction of the sorted-subset datasets indicated that sequencing was incomplete. The small number of donors limited the genetic and exposure-history diversity represented. Naive subsets generally had larger estimated clonotype richness than memory subsets did. Sampling was restricted to blood, and TCR repertoires in tissue are likely to differ from TCR repertoires in blood.

Using the deep immunoSEQ assay, TCR CDR3 regions were amplified from genomic DNA by multiplex PCR. Extracted genomic DNA from each cell subset was spread evenly across all wells of several immunoSEQ 96-well plates, with each plate serving as a replicate. Each replicate PCR for sorted subsets received around 200 ng genomic DNA, equal to roughly 29,000 T cell genomes. The purified libraries were quantified using a Qubit 3.0 fluorometer, sized with a Bioanalyzer 2100, and then quantified again using the KAPA Library Quantification kit. Each immunoSEQ 96-well plate was sequenced on its own single-read 150-cycle Illumina NextSeq 550 flow cell. The original methods were these. Because only junctional sequences without quality scores were contained in the immunoSEQ output, filtering matching that applied to full-length reads could not be performed. Sequences were annotated with PyIR, a Python wrapper for IgBLAST v1.9, and V/J genes and CDR3 were assigned using IMGT germline references. Reads were filtered out if the reads had weak V/J assignments (E-value above 1e-6), no CDR3, stop codons, out-of-frame junctions, or ambiguous translated residues. V3J clonotypes were defined as sequences sharing an identical inferred V gene, J gene, and CDR3 amino acid sequence. Percentage overlap between repertoires was calculated by dividing the number of shared unique clonotypes by the size of the smaller repertoire. Repertoire richness was assessed with RTK rarefaction, the Chao1 estimator, and Recon v2.1 estimates of unobserved clonotypes. Generation probabilities were computed with OLGA for all TCRbeta clonotypes obtained by the gDNA method from several donors. Entries here come from immuneACCESS through TCRdb and include only in-frame sequences with V and J called. Some clones fail to appear in such tables; in the studies checked, an unresolved V gene covers under half of the shortfall, and the cause of the remainder is unknown. The V and J calls and clone size were taken over from that table, and D and trimming were inferred from the DNA. The sample contains hundreds of thousands of clones, roughly 95% of them found a single time. The leading ten clones occupy around 0.11% of the sample.

For the CD8 naive samples, CD45RO-negative cells were positively selected for CCR7, yielding a CD45RA+CCR7+ population from which TemRA cells were excluded. Healthy HIV-negative adults with no recently reported acute infections or vaccinations were included as donors. Only Caucasian adults living in Nashville, Tennessee, USA were represented among the donors. After blood collection by leukapheresis, PBMCs were isolated using Ficoll-Histopaque density gradient centrifugation and then cryopreserved in the vapor phase of liquid nitrogen. Purity and quantity of every magnetically sorted T cell population were checked by analytical flow cytometry. Genomic DNA was isolated from each sorted fraction and quantified by UV absorbance on a Nanodrop 2000c. The CDR3 numbers 15 residues from cysteine through phenylalanine. Only CDR3 DNA is held: 45 bases, read in frame from base 1. The germline V gene gives CDR1 as MNHNS and CDR2 as SASEGT.

The chain links TRBV6-1 with TRBJ2-5, with TRBD2 tentatively as D gene (7 bases match). The better agreement between TRBJ2-7 and the DNA end casts doubt on the J call. Source material: naive CD8+ T cells sorted from blood. Interpreted using the paper, the cell subset or site label stands for: CD45RA+CCR7+. This clonotype was obtained from a woman aged 25 to 39 in good health. The nucleotides read TGTGCCAGCAGTGAAGGGGGGCTAGCGGTCTACGAGCAGTACTTC. The encoded protein is CASSEGGLAVYEQYF.